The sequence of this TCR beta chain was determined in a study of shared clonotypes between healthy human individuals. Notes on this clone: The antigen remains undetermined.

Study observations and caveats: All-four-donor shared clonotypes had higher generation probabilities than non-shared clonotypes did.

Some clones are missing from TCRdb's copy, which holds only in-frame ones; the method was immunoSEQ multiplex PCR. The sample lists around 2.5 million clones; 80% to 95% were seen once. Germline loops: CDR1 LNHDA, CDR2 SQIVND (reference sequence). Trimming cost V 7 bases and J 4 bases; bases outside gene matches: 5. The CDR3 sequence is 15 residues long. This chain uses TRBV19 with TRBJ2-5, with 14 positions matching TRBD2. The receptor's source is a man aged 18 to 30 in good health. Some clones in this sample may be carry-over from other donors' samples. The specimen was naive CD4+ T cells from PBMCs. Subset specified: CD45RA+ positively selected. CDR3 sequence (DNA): TGTGCCAGTACCAGGACTAGCGGGAGGAGAGAGACCCAGTACTTC. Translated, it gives CASTRTSGRRETQYF.